Given below is one TCR beta chain in context. The antigen is undetermined. The data originate from a study of breast tumors, draining lymph nodes, adjacent tissues. General study points: Findings are consistent with lymph node origin and intratumoral expansion of most tumor T cells.

Axillary draining lymph nodes of breast cancer patients supplied the node samples. TCRdb reprocessed the multiplex PCR reads via MiXCR and lists one record per CDR3 protein. The sample holds approximately 180,000 distinct CDR3 sequences, approximately 30% seen once. Per germline, CDR1 LGHNT and CDR2 FRNRAP. After removal of 9 bases from V and 0 bases from J, the junction contained 11 bases not matched to a gene. This CDR3 is built from 15 residues. The source is a female donor with breast cancer. Some clones in this sample may be carry-over from other donors' samples. Sequenced: axillary lymph node tissue. This chain connects TRBV12-5 to TRBJ2-7, with TRBD1 matching over 7 bases. Here the CDR3 reads CARDTGGQDSYEQYF. The CDR3 DNA sequence: TGTGCTAGAGATACCGGCGGACAGGACTCCTACGAGCAGTACTTC. The full variable domain, in which reference TRBV12-5 and TRBJ2-7 provide the parts outside the CDR3, is DARVTQTPRHKVTEMGQEVTMRCQPILGHNTVFWYRQTMMQGLELLAYFRNRAPLDDSGMPKDRFSAEMPDATLATLKIQPSEPRDSAVYFCARDTGGQDSYEQYFGPGTRLTVT.